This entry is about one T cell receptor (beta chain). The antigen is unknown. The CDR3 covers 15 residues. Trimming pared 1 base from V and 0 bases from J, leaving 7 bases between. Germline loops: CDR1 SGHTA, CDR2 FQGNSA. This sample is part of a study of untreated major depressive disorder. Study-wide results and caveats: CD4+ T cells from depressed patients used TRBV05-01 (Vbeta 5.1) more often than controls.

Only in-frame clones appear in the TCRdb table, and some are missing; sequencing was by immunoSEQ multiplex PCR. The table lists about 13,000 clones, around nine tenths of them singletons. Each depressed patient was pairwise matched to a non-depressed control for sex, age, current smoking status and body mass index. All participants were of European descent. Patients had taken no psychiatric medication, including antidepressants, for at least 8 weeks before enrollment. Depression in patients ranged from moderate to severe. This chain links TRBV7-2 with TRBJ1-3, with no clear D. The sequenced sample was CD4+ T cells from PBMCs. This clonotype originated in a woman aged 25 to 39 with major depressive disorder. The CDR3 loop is CASSLGHFSGNTIYF. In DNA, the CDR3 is TGTGCCAGCAGCTTAGGGCACTTCTCTGGAAACACCATATATTTT.